Presented here are 22 T cell receptor beta chains from one specimen sequenced in a study of cytotoxic CD8 clonotypes in ibrutinib-treated CLL. Method: immunoSEQ multiplex PCR; TCRdb's copy keeps in-frame clones and lacks some. This sample carries 12,000 or so clones, about 81% of them seen once, and the ten largest clones take roughly 20%. The source material was PBMCs, sampled at disease progression, from a patient treated with ibrutinib. These TCRs come from a human donor with chronic lymphocytic leukemia.

The chain employs TRBV7-6 and TRBJ2-7; 10 bases map to TRBD2. V lost 1 base and J lost 6; bases outside the gene matches: 3. Looked up from germline, CDR1 is SGHVS and CDR2 is FNYEAQ. This CDR3 is built from 14 residues. The CDR3 sequence is CASSLEASGSEQYF. The CDR3 DNA reads TGTGCCAGCAGCTTAGAGGCTAGCGGGAGCGAGCAGTACTTC. The full variable domain, in which reference TRBV7-6 and TRBJ2-7 provide the parts outside the CDR3, is GAGVSQSPRYKVTKRGQDVALRCDPISGHVSLYWYRQALGQGPEFLTYFNYEAQQDKSGLPNDRFSAERPEGSISTLTIQRTEQRDSAMYRCASSLEASGSEQYFGPGTRLTVT.

This chain links TRBV18 with TRBJ2-7; 7 nucleotides match TRBD1. This CDR3 is built from 14 residues. The germline CDR1 and CDR2 sequences are KGHSH and LQKENI. V gave up 4 bases and J gave up 6 bases; unmatched junction bases: 9. The CDR3 nucleotides read TGTGCCAGCTCACAGGGACAGTCGGGTCGCGAGCAGTACTTC. It encodes CASSQGQSGREQYF.

The chain carries TRBV10-3 and TRBJ1-5, with a weak D call TRBD1 (6 bases). The CDR3 totals 15 residues. Germline loops: CDR1 ENHRY, CDR2 SYGVKD. Deletions cut 4 bases from V and 5 bases from J, with 15 bases between. In DNA form, the CDR3 reads TGTGCCATCAGTGGGGGGTTACAGGGTGATCAGCCCCAGCATTTT. This gives the protein CAISGGLQGDQPQHF.

V usage is TRBV19 and J usage is TRBJ2-7, with D possibly matching TRBD2 (6 bases). The CDR3 spans 14 residues. V gave up 3 bases and J gave up 7 bases, with 16 bases separating them. The V gene's germline CDR1 is LNHDA and CDR2 SQIVND (reference sequence). This CDR3 is CASSMAGAGREQYF. The CDR3 coding sequence is TGTGCCAGTAGTATGGCGGGCGCGGGGAGAGAGCAGTACTTC.

The J gene is TRBJ2-5, the V gene TRBV11-3; 10 nucleotides match TRBD2. This CDR3 is 17 amino acids long. V shed 3 bases, J shed 2 bases, and the junction held 9 bases outside the gene matches. Germline loops: CDR1 SGHNT, CDR2 YENEEA. DNA for the CDR3: TGTGCCAGCAGCTTGGGAGCGGGAGGGGAAATACAAGAGACCCAGTACTTC. Encoded protein: CASSLGAGGEIQETQYF.

The rearrangement links TRBV27 to TRBJ2-7; no clear D gene. The CDR3 consists of 16 residues. V shed 8 bases and J shed 11 bases, with 31 bases lying between them. CDR1 is MNHEY and CDR2 is SMNVEV in the germline V gene (reference sequence). The CDR3 DNA follows: TGTGCCAGCTCCTACTCGAGCGACACCCTTGGCTTCTCGAAGTACTTC. It translates to CASSYSSDTLGFSKYF.

Worth noting for this clone: The junction does not match germline at one end; this may be a read error. The chain uses TRBV19 and TRBJ2-7, with D maybe TRBD1 (6 bases). This CDR3 is built from 14 residues. Germline V gene data show CDR1 as LNHDA and CDR2 as SQIVND (reference sequence). DNA for the CDR3: TGTGCCAGTAGTATAGCAGGGGTCTCCCACGAGCAGTACTTC. It encodes CASSIAGVSHEQYF.

This sequence joins TRBV28 and TRBJ2-7, with TRBD1 matching over 7 bases. Trimming cost V 3 bases and J 4 bases; bases outside gene matches: 9. CDR3 length equals 15 residues. Germline CDR1 reads MDHEN; CDR2 reads SYDVKM. CDR3 loop: CASSFRDRVGYEQYF. In DNA, the CDR3 is TGTGCCAGCAGTTTCCGCGACAGGGTCGGGTACGAGCAGTACTTC.

This sequence joins TRBV7-9 and TRBJ1-2; TRBD1 might be the D (5 bases). The CDR3 contains 16 residues. Looked up from germline, CDR1 is SEHNR and CDR2 is FQNEAQ (reference sequence). V was clipped by 2 bases and J by 4 bases, with 17 bases between them. This CDR3 reads CASSLKDPGTGYGYTF. The CDR3 nucleotides are TGTGCCAGCAGCTTAAAAGACCCCGGGACGGGCTATGGCTACACCTTC.

V gene TRBV30 combines with J gene TRBJ1-1; D uncertain. The CDR3 contains 13 residues. Germline V gene lookup returns CDR1 GTSNPN and CDR2 SVGIG (reference sequence). The V gene lost 5 bases and the J gene lost 2 bases, with 12 bases spanning the gap. As DNA, the CDR3 is TGTGCCTGGTCTCGGGAAATCAACACTGAAGCTTTCTTT. Amino acid sequence: CAWSREINTEAFF. Full variable domain (remainder filled in from reference TRBV30 and TRBJ1-1): SQTIHQWPATLVQPVGSPLSLECTVEGTSNPNLYWYRQAAGRGLQLLFYSVGIGQISSEVPQNLSASRPQDRQFILSSKKLLLSDSGFYLCAWSREINTEAFFGQGTRLTVV.

The CDR3 sequence is CASSESGRNAYNEQFF. The CDR3 DNA reads as TGCGCCAGCAGTGAGTCTGGGAGGAATGCCTACAATGAGCAGTTCTTC. The chain couples TRBV10-1 to TRBJ2-1, with D tentatively TRBD2 (6 bases). The CDR3 is 16 residues long. From germline, CDR1 is WNHNN and CDR2 SYGVQD (reference sequence). Trimming left V 0 bases short and J 2 bases short, with 11 bases between.

V is TRBV30 and J is TRBJ1-2; possibly TRBD1 for D (5 bases). Deletions cut 2 bases from V and 4 bases from J, with 14 bases between. CDR3 size: 14 residues. CDR1 and CDR2 from the germline V gene are GTSNPN and SVGIG (reference sequence). The CDR3 protein is CAWSMLQGTYGYTF. The CDR3 bases are TGTGCCTGGAGTATGTTGCAGGGAACCTATGGCTACACCTTC.

This CDR3 reads CASSLFGQGSFYGYTF. In DNA, the CDR3 is TGTGCCAGCAGCTTATTCGGACAGGGGTCTTTCTATGGCTACACCTTC. This chain connects TRBV7-9 to TRBJ1-2, with 9 bases aligning to TRBD1. The CDR3 spans 16 residues. V was pared by 2 bases and J by 4 bases, with 8 bases of the junction left unmatched. The germline V gene encodes CDR1 SEHNR and CDR2 FQNEAQ (reference sequence).

This clone is labeled medium-sized. The junction shows a germline mismatch at one end, possibly a read error. This sequence joins TRBV5-6 and TRBJ1-2, with 9 bases identical to TRBD1. The CDR3 runs 14 residues. Germline V lookup: CDR1 SGHDT, CDR2 YYEEEE. The CDR3 DNA reads TGTGCCAGCAGAACCGGGACAGGGAACTTTGGCTACACCTTC. Encoded protein: CASRTGTGNFGYTF.

V and J are TRBV19 and TRBJ1-4; TRBD1 might be the D (6 bases). Trimming stripped 4 bases from V and 6 bases from J, with 15 bases between. The CDR3 totals 15 residues. The germline V gene has CDR1 LNHDA and CDR2 SQIVND (reference sequence). CDR3 DNA sequence: TGTGCCAGTAGTACTCACAGGGTCGGGGATGAAAAACTGTTTTTT. Residues: CASSTHRVGDEKLFF.

This clone was observed a few times. The chain has TRBV27 and TRBJ1-5; TRBD1 matches at 7 bases. V gave up 6 bases and J gave up 4 bases; unmatched junction bases: 6. CDR3 size: 14 residues. Germline V gives CDR1 MNHEY, CDR2 SMNVEV (reference sequence). The CDR3 region is CASRQGRRNQPQHF. CDR3 coding DNA: TGTGCCAGCAGACAGGGGAGAAGGAATCAGCCCCAGCATTTT.

V and J are TRBV2 and TRBJ1-1; 8 bases align to TRBD1. CDR3 length equals 13 residues. With 9 bases clipped from V and 1 base from J, the junction kept 4 bases outside the gene matches. Germline CDR1 reads SNHLY; CDR2 reads FYNNEI. The CDR3 spells CARSGQANTEAFF. The CDR3 nucleotides read TGTGCCAGATCGGGACAGGCGAACACTGAAGCTTTCTTT.

This chain uses TRBV9 with TRBJ2-2; 12 bases agree with TRBD2. Germline-derived CDR1 and CDR2 are SGDLS and YYNGEE. The CDR3 length is 14 residues. The junction had 4 bases not matched to a gene; V was cut back by 7 bases and J by 6 bases. The CDR3 DNA reads as TGTGCCAGCGCACTAGCGGGAGGACCCGGGGAGCTGTTTTTT. Protein product: CASALAGGPGELFF.

This clone was recorded once. This chain connects TRBV28 to TRBJ2-7, with 10 positions matching TRBD2. Looked up from germline, CDR1 is MDHEN and CDR2 is SYDVKM. The CDR3 consists of 15 residues. The V and J ends lost 7 bases and 7 bases, in that order; junction bases with no gene match: 13. Here the CDR3 reads CASTRPLAGAGEQYF. The DNA of the CDR3 is TGTGCCAGCACCAGACCTCTAGCGGGAGCGGGTGAGCAGTACTTC.

The sample holds one count of this clone. V gene TRBV4-1 combines with J gene TRBJ2-1, with 9 bases lining up with TRBD1. The CDR3 consists of 16 residues. J lost 3 bases, V lost 1 base, and 4 bases had no gene match. CDR1 MGHRA and CDR2 YSYEKL come from the germline V gene. CDR3 bases: TGCGCCAGCAGCCAAGGAGGGGGACAGGGCTACAATGAGCAGTTCTTC. This codes for CASSQGGGQGYNEQFF.

The genes are TRBV6-5 and TRBJ2-7; D gene ambiguous. V was shortened by 7 bases and J by 4 bases, with 17 bases between the two germline ends. CDR3 length: 14 residues. Germline V gene lookup returns CDR1 MNHEY and CDR2 SVGAGI. The CDR3 loop is CASKLGSLGYEQYF. The CDR3 nucleotides read TGTGCCAGCAAACTGGGCTCGCTCGGGTACGAGCAGTACTTC.

V usage is TRBV9 and J usage is TRBJ2-7; unclear D gene. V was clipped by 0 bases and J by 2 bases, with 15 bases between them. The CDR3 is 16 amino acids. The V gene's germline CDR1 is SGDLS and CDR2 YYNGEE. CDR3: CASSVAWGSRAYEQYF. For the CDR3, the DNA is TGTGCCAGCAGCGTAGCTTGGGGTAGTCGAGCCTACGAGCAGTACTTC.